This entry is about one T cell receptor beta chain. The antigen is not known. MiXCR, run by TCRdb on the RT-PCR reads, gives a single entry per CDR3 protein. The sample gives about 780,000 distinct CDR3 sequences, about a fifth of which show up once; 11% is in the top ten. This entry comes from a study of response to subunit inactivated influenza vaccine. The study's findings and limits: The authors proposed limited new T cell recruitment per seasonal influenza vaccination.

The CDR3 is 16 amino acids. The V end was cut by 4 bases, the J end by 7 bases, with 19 bases between. Germline CDR1 LGHNA, CDR2 YNFKEQ. The rearrangement uses TRBV4-2 and TRBJ1-4; the D is unclear. The sequencing used PBMCs from blood, collected 4 to 6 days after vaccination. The sequence came from a man between 45 and 60 years old who received an inactivated influenza vaccine. The CDR3: CASSLRGTDRGEKLFF. The CDR3 coding sequence is TGTGCCAGCAGCCTAAGAGGAACGGACCGGGGTGAAAAACTGTTTTTT.